A selection of T cell receptor beta chains follows, all from one sample in a study of blood T cell repertoires in COVID-19. Sequencing used immunoSEQ multiplex PCR; TCRdb keeps in-frame clones, though not all of them. The sample includes roughly 140,000 clones, over 80% of them seen just once. Material for sequencing was PBMCs or T cells enriched from blood (not recorded which). These receptors were obtained from a man in his sixties who had recovered from COVID-19. Both conserved end residues are part of each CDR3. The D gene is left open where the match is weak. Clone size appears in some rows only: once, few, many, or a class for an expanded clone.

.	.	TRBV6-5	TRBJ2-2	CASSPRGLTGELFF	TGTGCCAGCAGCCCCAGGGGACTAACCGGGGAGCTGTTTTTT
TRBD2	.	TRBV28	TRBJ2-1	CASSPTSSGRVHNEQFF	TGTGCCAGCAGCCCTACCTCTAGCGGGAGGGTCCACAATGAGCAGTTCTTC
TRBD1	few	TRBV12-3/TRBV12-4	TRBJ1-2	CASSFKGQGSYTF	TGTGCCAGCAGTTTTAAGGGACAGGGAAGCTACACCTTC
TRBD1	.	TRBV15	TRBJ1-5	CATSRPGQGFSQPQHF	TGTGCCACCAGCAGGCCGGGACAGGGGTTTTCTCAGCCCCAGCATTTT
TRBD1	.	TRBV18	TRBJ1-2	CASSPLDRADYGYTF	TGTGCCAGCTCACCCTTGGACAGGGCGGATTATGGCTACACCTTC
TRBD1	.	TRBV4-1	TRBJ1-2	CASSQDRGTGGRIRYGYTF	TGCGCCAGCAGCCAAGATCGTGGGACAGGGGGCCGGATTCGCTATGGCTACACCTTC
.	.	TRBV24-1	TRBJ2-7	CATSDSLTDEQYF	TGTGCCACCAGTGATTCCCTTACGGACGAGCAGTACTTC
.	.	TRBV5-4	TRBJ2-5	CASSADAIFGAQETQYF	TGTGCCAGCAGCGCAGACGCCATATTCGGAGCACAAGAGACCCAGTACTTC
.	.	TRBV15	TRBJ2-1	CATSRGDGSPSYNEQFF	TGTGCCACCAGCAGAGGTGACGGGAGTCCCTCCTACAATGAGCAGTTCTTC
TRBD2	.	TRBV7-8	TRBJ2-7	CASSFEAGLGYYEQYF	TGTGCCAGCAGCTTCGAGGCCGGACTAGGTTACTACGAGCAGTACTTC
.	.	TRBV28	TRBJ2-3	CASRGGVGDTQYF	TGTGCCAGCAGGGGGGGAGTGGGCGATACGCAGTATTTT
.	.	TRBV19	TRBJ1-2	CASSIRGRNYGYTF	TGTGCCAGTAGTATAAGGGGTCGGAACTATGGCTACACCTTC
.	.	TRBV19	TRBJ1-2	CASTGPNYGYTF	TGTGCCTCGACAGGACCTAACTATGGCTACACCTTC